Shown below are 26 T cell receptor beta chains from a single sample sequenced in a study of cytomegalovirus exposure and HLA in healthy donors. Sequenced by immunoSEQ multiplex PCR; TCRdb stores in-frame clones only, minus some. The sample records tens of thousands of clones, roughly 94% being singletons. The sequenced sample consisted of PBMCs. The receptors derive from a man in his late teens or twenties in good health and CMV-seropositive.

CDR3 region: CASSLNRGEANYGYTF. CDR3 bases: TGTGCCAGCTCGCTCAACCGGGGTGAAGCTAACTATGGCTACACCTTC. The gene calls are TRBV18 and TRBJ1-2; D gene uncertain. Trimming pared 6 bases from V and 0 bases from J, leaving 17 bases between. Germline V CDR1 and CDR2: KGHSH, LQKENI. The CDR3 sequence is 16 residues long.

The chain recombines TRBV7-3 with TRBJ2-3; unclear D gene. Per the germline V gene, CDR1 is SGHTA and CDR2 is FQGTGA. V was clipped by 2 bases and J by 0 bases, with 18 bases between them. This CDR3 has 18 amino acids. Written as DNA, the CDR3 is TGTGCCAGCAGCTTACGAGGTCGTCCAATCTCTAGCACAGATACGCAGTATTTT. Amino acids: CASSLRGRPISSTDTQYF.

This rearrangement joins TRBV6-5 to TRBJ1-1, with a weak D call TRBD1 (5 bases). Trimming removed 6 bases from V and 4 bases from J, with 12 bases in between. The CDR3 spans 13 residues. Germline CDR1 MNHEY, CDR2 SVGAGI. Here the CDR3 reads CASRNRGGTEAFF. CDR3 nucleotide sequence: TGTGCCAGCAGAAATAGGGGTGGCACTGAAGCTTTCTTT.

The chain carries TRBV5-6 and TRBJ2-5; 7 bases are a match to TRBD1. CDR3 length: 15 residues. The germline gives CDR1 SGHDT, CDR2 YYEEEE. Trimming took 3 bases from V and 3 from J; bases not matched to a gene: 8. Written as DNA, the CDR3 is TGTGCCAGCAGCTGGCTTCAGGGGGATAAAGAGACCCAGTACTTC. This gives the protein CASSWLQGDKETQYF.

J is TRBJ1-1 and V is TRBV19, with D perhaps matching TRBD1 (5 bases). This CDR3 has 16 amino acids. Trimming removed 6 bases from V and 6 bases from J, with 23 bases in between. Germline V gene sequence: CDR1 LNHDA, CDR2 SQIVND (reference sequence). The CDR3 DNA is TGTGCCAGTAGCCCCCCTCTCGGGCAGCCGGGGGCTGAAGCTTTCTTT. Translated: CASSPPLGQPGAEAFF.

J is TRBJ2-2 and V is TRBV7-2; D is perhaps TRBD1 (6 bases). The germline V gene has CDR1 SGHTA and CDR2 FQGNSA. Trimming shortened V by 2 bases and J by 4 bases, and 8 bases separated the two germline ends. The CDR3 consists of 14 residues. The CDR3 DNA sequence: TGTGCCAGCAGCTTAAGGGGGAGCACCGGGGAGCTGTTTTTT. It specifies CASSLRGSTGELFF.

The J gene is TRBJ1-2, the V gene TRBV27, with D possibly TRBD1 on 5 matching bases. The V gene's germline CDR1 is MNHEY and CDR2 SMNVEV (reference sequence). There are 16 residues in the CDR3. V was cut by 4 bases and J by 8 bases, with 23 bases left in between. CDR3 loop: CASSSFSGDPREGYTF. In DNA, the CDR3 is TGTGCCAGCAGTTCATTTTCGGGGGACCCGAGAGAGGGCTACACCTTC.

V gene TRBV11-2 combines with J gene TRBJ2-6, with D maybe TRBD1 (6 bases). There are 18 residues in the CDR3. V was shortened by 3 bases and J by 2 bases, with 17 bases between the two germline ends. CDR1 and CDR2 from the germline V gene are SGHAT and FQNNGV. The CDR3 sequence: CASSFGPQSGAGANVLTF. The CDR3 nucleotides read TGTGCCAGCAGCTTTGGCCCGCAATCAGGGGCTGGGGCCAACGTCCTGACTTTC.

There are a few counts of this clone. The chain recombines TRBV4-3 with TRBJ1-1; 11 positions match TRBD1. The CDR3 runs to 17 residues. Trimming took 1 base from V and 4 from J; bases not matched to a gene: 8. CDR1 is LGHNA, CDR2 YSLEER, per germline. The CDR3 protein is CASSQGPPGQGGTEAFF. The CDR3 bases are TGCGCCAGCAGCCAAGGACCACCGGGACAGGGGGGCACTGAAGCTTTCTTT.

CDR3 residues: CASSVGQGEIQYF. The CDR3 nucleotides read TGTGCCAGCAGCGTCGGACAGGGGGAAATTCAGTACTTC. V gene TRBV9 combines with J gene TRBJ2-4; TRBD1 aligns across 10 bases. This CDR3 region has 13 residues. V lost 2 bases to trimming and J lost 10 bases; unmatched junction nucleotides: 3. Germline V gives CDR1 SGDLS, CDR2 YYNGEE.

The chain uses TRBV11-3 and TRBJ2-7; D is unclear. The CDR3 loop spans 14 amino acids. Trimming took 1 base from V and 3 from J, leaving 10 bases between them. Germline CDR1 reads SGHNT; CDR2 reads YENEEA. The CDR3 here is CASSLGHPVYEQYF. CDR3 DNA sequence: TGTGCCAGCAGCTTAGGACACCCCGTCTACGAGCAGTACTTC.

This CDR3 is CASSRFDRGRGNTEAFF. CDR3 nucleotide sequence: TGTGCCAGCAGCCGCTTTGACAGGGGGCGAGGGAACACTGAAGCTTTCTTT. V is TRBV14 and J is TRBJ1-1; TRBD1 matches 10 bases. In germline, CDR1 is SGHDN, CDR2 FVKESK. V trimming: 4 bases; J trimming: 1 base; junction bases outside the gene matches: 9. CDR3 size: 17 residues.

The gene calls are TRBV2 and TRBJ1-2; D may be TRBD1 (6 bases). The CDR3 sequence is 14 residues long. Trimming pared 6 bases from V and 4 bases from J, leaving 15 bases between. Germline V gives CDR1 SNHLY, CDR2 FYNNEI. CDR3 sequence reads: CASRPGQGAYGYTF. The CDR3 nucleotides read TGTGCCAGCAGACCGGGACAAGGGGCCTATGGCTACACCTTC.

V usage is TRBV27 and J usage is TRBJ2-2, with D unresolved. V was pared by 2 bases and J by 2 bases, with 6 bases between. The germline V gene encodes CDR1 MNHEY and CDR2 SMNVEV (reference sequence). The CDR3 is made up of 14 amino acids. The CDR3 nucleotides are TGTGCCAGCAGTTTAACCAGAAACACCGGGGAGCTGTTTTTT. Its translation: CASSLTRNTGELFF.

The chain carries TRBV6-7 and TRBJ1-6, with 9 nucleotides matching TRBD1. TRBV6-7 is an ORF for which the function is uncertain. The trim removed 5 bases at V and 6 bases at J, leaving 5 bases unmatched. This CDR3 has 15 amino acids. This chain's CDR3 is CASSLHRGRNSPLHF. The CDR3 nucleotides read TGTGCCAGCAGTCTACACAGGGGGCGTAATTCACCCCTCCACTTT.

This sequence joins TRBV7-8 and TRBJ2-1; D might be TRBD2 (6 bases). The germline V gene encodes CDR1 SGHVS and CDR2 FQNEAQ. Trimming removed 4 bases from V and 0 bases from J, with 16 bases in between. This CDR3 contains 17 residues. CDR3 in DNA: TGTGCCAGCAGCTCGCCGCTAGCGAGAAGCTCCTACAATGAGCAGTTCTTC. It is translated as CASSSPLARSSYNEQFF.

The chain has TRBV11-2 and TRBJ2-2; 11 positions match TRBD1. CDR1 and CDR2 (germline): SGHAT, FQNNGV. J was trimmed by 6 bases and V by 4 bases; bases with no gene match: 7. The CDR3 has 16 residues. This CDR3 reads CASSSIPGQGAGELFF. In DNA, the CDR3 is TGTGCCAGCAGCTCAATACCGGGACAGGGGGCCGGGGAGCTGTTTTTT.

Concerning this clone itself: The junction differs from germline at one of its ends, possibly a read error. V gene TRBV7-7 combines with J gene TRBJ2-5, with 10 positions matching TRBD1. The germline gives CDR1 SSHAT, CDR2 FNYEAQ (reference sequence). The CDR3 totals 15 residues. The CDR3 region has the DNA TGTGCTAGCAGCTCTGGGGACAGGGGAGCAGAGACCCAGTACTTC. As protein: CASSSGDRGAETQYF. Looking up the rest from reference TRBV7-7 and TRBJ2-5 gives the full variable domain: GAGVSQSPRYKVTKRGQDVTLRCDPISSHATLYWYQQALGQGPEFLTYFNYEAQPDKSGLPSDRFSAERPEGSISTLTIQRTEQRDSAMYRCASSSGDRGAETQYFGPGTRLLVL.

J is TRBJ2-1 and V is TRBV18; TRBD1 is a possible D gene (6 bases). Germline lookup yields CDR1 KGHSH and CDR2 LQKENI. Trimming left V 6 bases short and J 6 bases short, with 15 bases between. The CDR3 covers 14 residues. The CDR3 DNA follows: TGTGCCAGCTCGCCAAAACAACAGGGCAATGAGCAGTTCTTC. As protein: CASSPKQQGNEQFF.

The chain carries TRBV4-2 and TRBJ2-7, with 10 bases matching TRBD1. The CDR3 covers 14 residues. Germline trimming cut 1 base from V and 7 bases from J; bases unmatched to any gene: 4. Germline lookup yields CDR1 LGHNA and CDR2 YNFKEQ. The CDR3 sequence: CASSQVGTGVEQYF. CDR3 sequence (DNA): TGTGCCAGCAGCCAAGTTGGGACAGGGGTAGAGCAGTACTTC.

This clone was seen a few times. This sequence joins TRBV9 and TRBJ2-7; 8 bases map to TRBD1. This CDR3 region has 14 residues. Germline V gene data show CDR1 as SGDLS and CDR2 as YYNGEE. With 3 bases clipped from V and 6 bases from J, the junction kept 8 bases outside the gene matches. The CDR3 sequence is CASSATQGASEQYF. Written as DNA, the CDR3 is TGTGCCAGCAGCGCCACCCAGGGGGCGAGCGAGCAGTACTTC.

As DNA, the CDR3 is TGTGCCAGCAGTGTTCCCTCCGGGGTTCAAGAGACCCAGTACTTC. Its protein product is CASSVPSGVQETQYF. The V gene is TRBV7-8, the J gene TRBJ2-5; D possibly corresponds to TRBD2 (5 bases). This CDR3 spans 15 amino acids. Per germline, CDR1 SGHVS and CDR2 FQNEAQ. V was clipped by 6 bases and J by 2 bases, with 16 bases between them.

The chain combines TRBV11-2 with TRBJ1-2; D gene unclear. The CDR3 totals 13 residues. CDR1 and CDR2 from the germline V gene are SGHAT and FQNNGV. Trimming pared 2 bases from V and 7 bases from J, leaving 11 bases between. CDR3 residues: CASSLSGRGGYTF. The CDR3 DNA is TGTGCCAGCAGCTTATCGGGGAGAGGTGGCTACACCTTC. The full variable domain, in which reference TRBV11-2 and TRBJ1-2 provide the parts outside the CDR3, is EAGVAQSPRYKIIEKRQSVAFWCNPISGHATLYWYQQILGQGPKLLIQFQNNGVVDDSQLPKDRFSAERLKGVDSTLKIQPAKLEDSAVYLCASSLSGRGGYTFGSGTRLTVV.

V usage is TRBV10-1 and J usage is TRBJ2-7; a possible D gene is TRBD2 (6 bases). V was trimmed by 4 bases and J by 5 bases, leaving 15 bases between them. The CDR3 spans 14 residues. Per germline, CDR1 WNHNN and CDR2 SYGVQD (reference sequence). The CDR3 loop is CASSGAIPGDEQYF. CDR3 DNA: TGCGCCAGCAGTGGGGCCATTCCGGGGGACGAGCAGTACTTC.

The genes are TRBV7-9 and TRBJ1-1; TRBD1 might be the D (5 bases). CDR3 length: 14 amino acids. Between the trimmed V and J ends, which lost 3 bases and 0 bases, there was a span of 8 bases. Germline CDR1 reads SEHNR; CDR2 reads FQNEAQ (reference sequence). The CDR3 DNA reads TGTGCCAGCAGCTTGGGGCGTTTGAACACTGAAGCTTTCTTT. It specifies CASSLGRLNTEAFF.

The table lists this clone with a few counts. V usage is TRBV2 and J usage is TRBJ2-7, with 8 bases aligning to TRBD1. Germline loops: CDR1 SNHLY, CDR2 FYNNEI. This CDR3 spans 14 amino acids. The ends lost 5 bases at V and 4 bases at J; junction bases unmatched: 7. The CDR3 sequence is CASSSGTGFYEQYF. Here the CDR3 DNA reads TGTGCCAGCAGTTCCGGGACAGGTTTTTACGAGCAGTACTTC.